The entry below describes one TCR beta chain. Its antigen is unknown. Reverse transcription of about 0.45 to 1 ug RNA used random hexamers. Amplification of the TCR beta CDR3 was carried out by immunoSEQ multiplex PCR, which spanned a total of 54 Vbeta and 13 Jbeta segments. TCRdb ran MiXCR on the immunoSEQ multiplex PCR reads and lists one entry per CDR3 protein. Of approximately 160,000 distinct CDR3 sequences in the sample, around 95% were seen once. These data are taken from a study of CD8 T cells in Susac syndrome. In the study overall: Patients with Susac syndrome who were sequenced included more than 5 with active disease and fewer than 10 in remission. Study outcomes and limitations: Where Susac syndrome CD4+ T cell repertoires were concerned, no clonal expansion was evident.

Negative isolation yielded CD4+ and CD8+ T cells, and FACS enriched TEMRA cells. The CDR3 is 13 amino acids. CDR1 is DFQATT and CDR2 is SNEGSKA in the germline V gene (reference sequence). V was trimmed by 3 bases and J by 8 bases, leaving 15 bases between them. Sequences were obtained from CD4+ T cells from PBMCs. The gene calls are TRBV20-1 and TRBJ2-3, with D possibly TRBD2 on 6 matching bases. The receptor was isolated from a human donor with Susac syndrome. The CDR3 reads CSASAPGEVTQYF. The CDR3 region has the DNA TGCAGTGCTAGTGCCCCCGGGGAGGTTACGCAGTATTTT.